This entry lists 30 T cell receptor beta chains sequenced from one sample in a study of T-cell reconstitution after alpha-beta-depleted transplantation in children. For TCRbeta, the library was prepared with unique molecular identifiers. From the PCR reads, TCRdb called clonotypes with MiXCR, one entry per CDR3 protein. This sample carries about 610,000 distinct CDR3 sequences, under 12% of them seen once, and the ten largest clones take about 4.3%. Sequences were derived from PBMCs from the stem cell graft donor, sampled from the stem cell graft. These receptor sequences come from a human donor who donated a stem cell graft to a child with acute myeloid leukemia.

This clonotype was recorded many times. This chain joins TRBV7-3 and TRBJ2-7; D may be TRBD2 (6 bases). Germline CDR1 and CDR2: SGHTA and FQGTGA. The CDR3 runs 15 residues. Trimming shortened V by 2 bases and J by 4 bases, and 15 bases separated the two germline ends. CDR3 in DNA: TGTGCCAGCAGCTTAGGGCGGGACTCTATTTACGAGCAGTACTTC. Translated, it gives CASSLGRDSIYEQYF.

This clonotype was recorded many times. The V call is TRBV7-9, the J call TRBJ2-1; possible D gene TRBD2, 5 bases. This CDR3 region has 12 residues. Trimming pared 1 base from V and 12 bases from J, leaving 10 bases between. Germline-derived CDR1 and CDR2 are SEHNR and FQNEAQ (reference sequence). The CDR3 DNA follows: TGTGCCAGCAGCTTAGGGTCCGGAGGGCAGTTCTTC. Its translation: CASSLGSGGQFF.

The sample holds many counts of this clonotype. The J gene is TRBJ2-1, the V gene TRBV2; D is ambiguous. CDR1 is SNHLY, CDR2 FYNNEI, per germline. The CDR3 spans 11 residues. The V end lost 7 bases, the J end lost 4 bases, and 5 bases lay between the germline ends. The CDR3 protein is CASMVYNEQFF. CDR3 nucleotide sequence: TGTGCCAGCATGGTGTACAATGAGCAGTTCTTC.

This clonotype was seen repeatedly, ten times or more. The chain recombines TRBV6-6 with TRBJ1-1; D is unresolved. Germline CDR1 is MNHNY and CDR2 is SVGAGI (reference sequence). Trimming shortened V by 8 bases and J by 0 bases, and 7 bases separated the two germline ends. The length of the CDR3 is 12 residues. The chain's CDR3 is CASHGMNTEAFF. Here the CDR3 DNA reads TGTGCCAGCCATGGGATGAACACTGAAGCTTTCTTT.

Remarks on this clonotype: Sequence at one end of the junction differs from germline and may be a read error. This rearrangement joins TRBV11-1 to TRBJ2-1, with D uncertain. The CDR3 is 16 amino acids. Germline CDR1 reads SGHAT; CDR2 reads FQDESV (reference sequence). The CDR3 DNA is TGTGCCAGCAGCTTAGTATGGGTCTCCTCCTCCAATGAGCAGTTCTTC. It specifies CASSLVWVSSSNEQFF. The variable domain in full, completed from reference TRBV11-1 and TRBJ2-1, reads EAEVAQSPRYKITEKSQAVAFWCDPISGHATLYWYRQILGQGPELLVQFQDESVVDDSQLPKDRFSAERLKGVDSTLKIQPAELGDSAMYLCASSLVWVSSSNEQFFGPGTRLTVL.

The V gene is TRBV5-1, the J gene TRBJ1-1, with unresolved D. From germline, CDR1 is SGHRS and CDR2 YFSETQ. The CDR3 covers 13 residues. Trimming cost V 0 bases and J 2 bases, with 5 bases left between them. The CDR3 loop reads CASSLGDNTEAFF. Written as DNA, the CDR3 is TGCGCCAGCAGCTTGGGGGATAACACTGAAGCTTTCTTT. Full variable domain (outside the CDR3, taken from reference TRBV5-1 and TRBJ1-1): KAGVTQTPRYLIKTRGQQVTLSCSPISGHRSVSWYQQTPGQGLQFLFEYFSETQRNKGNFPGRFSGRQFSNSRSEMNVSTLELGDSALYLCASSLGDNTEAFFGQGTRLTVV.

CDR3 coding DNA: TGTGCCAGCAGTGAAAAGGGTGGACTAGCGGGGGGGAAGGAGACCCAGTACTTC. It codes for CASSEKGGLAGGKETQYF. The rearrangement joins TRBV25-1 to TRBJ2-5; 15 bases are shared with TRBD2. V lost 2 bases and J lost 5; bases outside the gene matches: 9. The CDR3 is 18 residues long. CDR1 is MGHDK and CDR2 is SYGVNS in the germline V gene.

This clonotype was seen a handful of times. This chain joins TRBV10-3 and TRBJ2-7; D not resolved. The CDR3 consists of 12 residues. With 3 bases removed from V and 2 bases from J, the gap between germline ends came to 5 bases. CDR1 and CDR2 (germline): ENHRY, SYGVKD. The CDR3 spells CAISDGAYEQYF. The CDR3 DNA follows: TGTGCCATCAGTGACGGAGCCTACGAGCAGTACTTC.

In this sample, this clonotype turned up many times. The rearrangement links TRBV29-1 to TRBJ2-5, with D perhaps matching TRBD2 (6 bases). Germline values: CDR1 SQVTM, CDR2 ANQGSEA. The CDR3 is 15 residues long. V gave up 1 base and J gave up 2 bases, with 14 bases separating them. The CDR3 loop reads CSVEVGGKLQETQYF. The CDR3 DNA follows: TGCAGCGTTGAAGTAGGAGGGAAGTTACAAGAGACCCAGTACTTC. The variable domain in full, completed from reference TRBV29-1 and TRBJ2-5, reads SAVISQKPSRDICQRGTSLTIQCQVDSQVTMMFWYRQQPGQSLTLIATANQGSEATYESGFVIDKFPISRPNLTFSTLTVSNMSPEDSSIYLCSVEVGGKLQETQYFGPGTRLLVL.

This clonotype was picked up many times. The chain recombines TRBV9 with TRBJ2-4, with 8 bases matching TRBD2. CDR1 is SGDLS and CDR2 is YYNGEE in the germline V gene. The length of the CDR3 is 16 residues. Trimming removed 2 bases from V and 8 bases from J; junction bases left unmatched: 12. In nucleotides, the CDR3 is TGTGCCAGCAGCGTCATGGAGGGACTAGGGAGGGACATTCAGTACTTC. This sequence encodes CASSVMEGLGRDIQYF. Full variable domain (missing parts from reference TRBV9 and TRBJ2-4): DSGVTQTPKHLITATGQRVTLRCSPRSGDLSVYWYQQSLDQGLQFLIQYYNGEERAKGNILERFSAQQFPDLHSELNLSSLELGDSALYFCASSVMEGLGRDIQYFGAGTRLSVL.

This clonotype was seen many times. V and J are TRBV29-1 and TRBJ2-1; 11 bases align to TRBD2. CDR3 length equals 19 residues. J lost 9 bases, V lost 5 bases, and 24 bases had no gene match. Germline V CDR1 and CDR2: SQVTM, ANQGSEA. The CDR3 protein is CSVPLIGTSGVRLVSEQFF. Written as DNA, the CDR3 is TGCAGCGTTCCCCTAATTGGGACTAGCGGCGTCCGTTTAGTGTCTGAGCAGTTCTTC.

The chain carries TRBV4-3 and TRBJ2-7, with no clear D. Trimming stripped 4 bases from V and 5 bases from J, with 12 bases between. The germline V gene encodes CDR1 LGHNA and CDR2 YSLEER. This CDR3 spans 13 amino acids. The CDR3 bases are TGCGCCAGCAGCCTTTCGATTTTTGACGAGCAGTACTTC. Amino acid sequence: CASSLSIFDEQYF.

This clonotype was seen a few times. The rearrangement uses TRBV12-3 or TRBV12-4 and TRBJ2-1; D is uncertain. V was clipped by 3 bases and J by 8 bases, with 5 bases between them. The CDR3 spans 11 residues. The CDR3 loop reads CASSFFDEQFF. In DNA form, the CDR3 reads TGTGCCAGCAGTTTTTTCGATGAGCAGTTCTTC.

This clonotype was picked up many times. The chain joins TRBV27 to TRBJ2-1, with D unresolved. The V gene's germline CDR1 is MNHEY and CDR2 SMNVEV (reference sequence). The germline V and J ends were trimmed by 4 bases and 8 bases, with 6 bases remaining between them. The CDR3 is 11 residues long. The CDR3 here is CASSSHYEQFF. CDR3 sequence (DNA): TGTGCCAGCAGTTCACACTATGAGCAGTTCTTC.

The table lists this clonotype with a few counts. The CDR3 DNA reads as TGTGCCAGCAGCCGCGGGACTAGCGGGATCCTTGGCACAGATACGCAGTATTTT. Translated: CASSRGTSGILGTDTQYF. The gene calls are TRBV13 and TRBJ2-3; 13 bases are a match to TRBD2. Looked up from germline, CDR1 is PRHDT and CDR2 is FYEKMQ (reference sequence). V lost 5 bases, J lost 1 base, and 9 bases stayed unmatched. The CDR3 runs to 18 residues. Full variable domain (outside the CDR3, taken from reference TRBV13 and TRBJ2-3): AAGVIQSPRHLIKEKRETATLKCYPIPRHDTVYWYQQGPGQDPQFLISFYEKMQSDKGSIPDRFSAQQFSDYHSELNMSSLELGDSALYFCASSRGTSGILGTDTQYFGPGTRLTVL.

V is TRBV12-3 or TRBV12-4 and J is TRBJ2-6, with TRBD1 as a possible D gene (6 bases). The CDR3 totals 15 residues. Trimming removed 7 bases at V and 0 bases at J, with 10 bases between. The CDR3 DNA follows: TGTGCCAGCAACAGGGCCGGCTCTGGGGCCAACGTCCTGACTTTC. Its translation: CASNRAGSGANVLTF.

The rearrangement links TRBV14 to TRBJ2-1, with TRBD2 as a possible D gene (7 bases). Germline V gene lookup returns CDR1 SGHDN and CDR2 FVKESK. V lost 1 base and J lost 10, with 20 bases in between. The CDR3 is made up of 16 amino acids. DNA for the CDR3: TGTGCCAGCAGCCAAGTACGGTGGGAGGGACAACCCGAGCAGTTCTTC. This gives the protein CASSQVRWEGQPEQFF. The full variable domain, completed using reference TRBV14 and TRBJ2-1, is EAGVTQFPSHSVIEKGQTVTLRCDPISGHDNLYWYRRVMGKEIKFLLHFVKESKQDESGMPNNRFLAERTGGTYSTLKVQPAELEDSGVYFCASSQVRWEGQPEQFFGPGTRLTVL.

The CDR3, as DNA: TGTGCCAGCGATGATGAGGTAAACTCCTACAATGAGCAGTTCTTC. It yields the protein CASDDEVNSYNEQFF. The chain joins TRBV27 to TRBJ2-1; D ambiguous. This CDR3 comprises 15 residues. V was pared by 8 bases and J by 0 bases, with 14 bases between. Germline V gene data show CDR1 as MNHEY and CDR2 as SMNVEV (reference sequence).

This clonotype has just a few counts. The chain employs TRBV20-1 and TRBJ2-2; TRBD2 agrees at 9 bases. The ends lost 1 base at V and 5 bases at J; junction bases unmatched: 8. The CDR3 length is 16 residues. From germline, CDR1 is DFQATT and CDR2 SNEGSKA (reference sequence). The CDR3 DNA is TGCAGTGCTAGAGTACCGGGACTAGCTTATACCGGGGAGCTGTTTTTT. This codes for CSARVPGLAYTGELFF.

This clonotype was seen at least ten times. This CDR3 reads CASILGGSSYNEQFF. CDR3 in DNA: TGTGCCAGCATTCTGGGGGGAAGCTCCTACAATGAGCAGTTCTTC. The chain couples TRBV27 to TRBJ2-1; D perhaps matches TRBD2 (6 bases). Germline V gives CDR1 MNHEY, CDR2 SMNVEV (reference sequence). V lost 7 bases to trimming and J lost 0 bases, with 13 bases between them. The CDR3 is 15 residues long.

This clonotype appeared many times. The V call is TRBV7-6, the J call TRBJ1-6, with D maybe TRBD1 (5 bases). CDR1 SGHVS and CDR2 FNYEAQ come from the germline V gene. The V gene lost 5 bases and the J gene lost 9 bases, with 14 bases spanning the gap. CDR3 length equals 14 residues. The CDR3 here is CASSAAPQGSPLHF. The CDR3 DNA is TGTGCCAGCAGCGCAGCCCCGCAGGGTTCACCCCTCCACTTT.

The rearrangement links TRBV2 to TRBJ2-7, with TRBD2 as a possible D gene (6 bases). Per germline, CDR1 SNHLY and CDR2 FYNNEI. Trimming shortened V by 7 bases and J by 4 bases, and 20 bases separated the two germline ends. CDR3 length equals 15 residues. The CDR3 sequence is CASKSEGTGFYEQYF. The DNA for the CDR3 is TGTGCCAGCAAATCGGAGGGAACCGGATTTTACGAGCAGTACTTC. The variable domain in full, completed from reference TRBV2 and TRBJ2-7, reads EPEVTQTPSHQVTQMGQEVILRCVPISNHLYFYWYRQILGQKVEFLVSFYNNEISEKSEIFDDQFSVERPDGSNFTLKIRSTKLEDSAMYFCASKSEGTGFYEQYFGPGTRLTVT.

The rearrangement links TRBV10-2 to TRBJ2-7; D gene ambiguous. CDR3 size: 11 residues. Germline V lookup: CDR1 WSHSY, CDR2 SAAADI. V lost 6 bases and J 6 bases, leaving 9 bases between the germline ends. The DNA for the CDR3 is TGCGCCAGCAGATCCCCTGTCGAGCAGTACTTC. It translates to CASRSPVEQYF.

This chain joins TRBV18 and TRBJ2-7; TRBD1 agrees at 7 bases. Germline CDR1 and CDR2: KGHSH and LQKENI. Trimming took 1 base from V and 2 from J; bases not matched to a gene: 5. This CDR3 has 15 residues. The CDR3, as DNA: TGTGCCAGCTCACCACACAGGGACAGTCCCTACGAGCAGTACTTC. Encoded protein: CASSPHRDSPYEQYF.

Only a few counts were recorded for this clonotype. The rearrangement joins TRBV7-2 to TRBJ2-7; D remains unclear. Germline V lookup: CDR1 SGHTA, CDR2 FQGNSA. Between the trimmed V and J ends, which lost 0 bases and 4 bases, there was a span of 22 bases. CDR3 length: 18 residues. For the CDR3, the DNA is TGTGCCAGCAGCTTAGCAAGAGGTGGGGTGGTGGGCAGTTACGAGCAGTACTTC. Its translation: CASSLARGGVVGSYEQYF.

Only a few counts were recorded for this clonotype. This chain connects TRBV7-9 to TRBJ2-3; 9 bases fit TRBD2. Germline assignment: CDR1 SEHNR and CDR2 FQNEAQ (reference sequence). This CDR3 spans 15 amino acids. The ends lost 4 bases at V and 6 bases at J; junction bases unmatched: 8. The CDR3 loop is CASSSTSGAGDTQYF. CDR3 bases: TGTGCCAGCAGCTCGACTAGCGGAGCTGGTGATACGCAGTATTTT.

There are many counts of this clonotype. This chain links TRBV20-1 with TRBJ2-1; no clear D. The CDR3 consists of 11 residues. Per the germline V gene, CDR1 is DFQATT and CDR2 is SNEGSKA (reference sequence). V was shortened by 4 bases and J by 4 bases, with 5 bases between the two germline ends. DNA for the CDR3: TGCAGTGCTATCCTGTACAATGAGCAGTTCTTC. Translating gives CSAILYNEQFF.

A few counts support this clonotype. J is TRBJ2-7 and V is TRBV6-2 or TRBV6-3; 10 nucleotides align to TRBD1. The CDR3 extends over 13 amino acids. J lost 5 bases, V lost 5 bases, and 3 bases had no gene match. In germline, CDR1 is MNHEY, CDR2 SVGEGT. The CDR3 DNA follows: TGTGCCAGCAGTCGACAGGGGGCCCACGAGCAGTACTTC. Encoded protein: CASSRQGAHEQYF.

The chain joins TRBV24-1 to TRBJ2-1; TRBD2 matches at 11 bases. The germline gives CDR1 KGHDR, CDR2 SFDVKD. J lost 4 bases, V lost 4 bases, and 2 bases had no gene match. This CDR3 is built from 15 residues. The CDR3 region is CATSETSGVYNEQFF. Here the CDR3 DNA reads TGTGCCACCAGTGAGACTAGCGGGGTATACAATGAGCAGTTCTTC.

CDR3 sequence reads: CASSFHGTSGKETQYF. DNA for the CDR3: TGTGCCAGCAGCTTTCACGGGACTAGCGGGAAAGAGACCCAGTACTTC. The J gene is TRBJ2-5, the V gene TRBV11-2; 13 nucleotides match TRBD2. The V gene end was trimmed by 3 bases and the J gene end by 3 bases; junction bases not matched to a gene: 4. The CDR3 has 16 residues. The germline gives CDR1 SGHAT, CDR2 FQNNGV.